This T cell receptor beta chain was retrieved from a study of blood T cell repertoires in COVID-19. Background on the study: In each case, the material was cDNA or gDNA derived from T cells, B-cell-depleted T cells, or PBMCs.

As handled by the study authors: Estimation of nucleated cell counts relied on the amplification of reference gene primers. Libraries were prepared by immunoSEQ multiplex PCR; TCRdb keeps only in-frame clonotypes and omits some of them. The D gene and trimming were derived from the DNA, and the V and J assignments and clone size from that table. The repertoire holds some 210,000 clones, with 81% as singletons. This clone was detected a few times. All recovered Cohort 3 donors got two negative PCRs, got clearance, or saw symptom resolution. The sample taken for sequencing was PBMCs or T cells enriched from blood (not recorded which). The TCR sequence derives from a man aged 35-49 years who had recovered from COVID-19.

For the CDR3, the DNA is TGTGCCAGCAGCCAATCGGACAATAACTATGGCTACACCTTC. It encodes CASSQSDNNYGYTF. The chain couples TRBV4-2 to TRBJ1-2; a possible D gene is TRBD1 (5 bases). The CDR3 sequence is 14 residues long. Germline CDR1 is LGHNA and CDR2 is YNFKEQ. V was shortened by 2 bases and J by 1 base, with 8 bases between the two germline ends.